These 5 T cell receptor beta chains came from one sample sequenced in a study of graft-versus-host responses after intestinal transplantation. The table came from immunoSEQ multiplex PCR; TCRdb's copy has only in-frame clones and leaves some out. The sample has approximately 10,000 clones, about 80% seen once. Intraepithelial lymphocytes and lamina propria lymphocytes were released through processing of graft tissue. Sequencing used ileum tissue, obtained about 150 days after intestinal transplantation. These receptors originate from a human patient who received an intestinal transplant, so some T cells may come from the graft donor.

The CDR3 DNA reads as TGTGCCAGCAGTGAGGGGACAGGGTCTTCTTATGGCTACACCTTC. This sequence encodes CASSEGTGSSYGYTF. The chain is built from TRBV6-1 and TRBJ1-2; 9 bases fit TRBD1. After removal of 3 bases from V and 5 bases from J, the junction contained 7 bases not matched to a gene. CDR3 length: 15 residues. Germline V gives CDR1 MNHNS, CDR2 SASEGT.

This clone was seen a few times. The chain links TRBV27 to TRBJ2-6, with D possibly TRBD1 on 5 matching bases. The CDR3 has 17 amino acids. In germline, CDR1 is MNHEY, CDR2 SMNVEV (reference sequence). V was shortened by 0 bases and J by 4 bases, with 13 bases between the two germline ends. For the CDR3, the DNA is TGTGCCAGCAGTTTATCAGCCCCCAGGGCCGGGGCCAACGTCCTGACTTTC. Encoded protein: CASSLSAPRAGANVLTF.

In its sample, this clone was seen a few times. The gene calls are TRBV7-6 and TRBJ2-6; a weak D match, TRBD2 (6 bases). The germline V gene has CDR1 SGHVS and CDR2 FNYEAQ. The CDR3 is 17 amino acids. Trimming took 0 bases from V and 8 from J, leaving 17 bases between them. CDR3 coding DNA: TGTGCCAGCAGCTTAGCGCGGGACCTCTGGGTTCCCAACGTCCTGACTTTC. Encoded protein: CASSLARDLWVPNVLTF.

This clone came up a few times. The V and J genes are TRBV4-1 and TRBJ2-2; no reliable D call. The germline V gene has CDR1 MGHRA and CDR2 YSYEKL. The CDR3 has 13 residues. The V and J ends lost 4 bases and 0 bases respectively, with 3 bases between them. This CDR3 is CASSPTNTGELFF. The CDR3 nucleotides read TGCGCCAGCAGCCCTACGAACACCGGGGAGCTGTTTTTT.

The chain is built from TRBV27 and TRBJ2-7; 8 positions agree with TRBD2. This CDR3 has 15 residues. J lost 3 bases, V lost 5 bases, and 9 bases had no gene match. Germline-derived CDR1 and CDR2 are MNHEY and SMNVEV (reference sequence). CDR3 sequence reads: CASSPPLGRGYEQYF. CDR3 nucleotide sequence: TGTGCCAGCAGTCCCCCCCTCGGGAGGGGCTACGAGCAGTACTTC.